The T cell receptor beta chain described here comes from a study of beta chain features in type 1 diabetes. As for the study in general: Over all samples combined, 90 million to 140 million sorted cells were examined. Notes on the study in general: All four CD4+ subsets of Type 1 diabetes patients contained TCRB CDR3s that were moderately but significantly shorter.

All of the isolated RNA was reverse transcribed, so expressed TCRB transcripts were sequenced. Libraries were prepared by immunoSEQ multiplex PCR; TCRdb keeps only in-frame clonotypes and omits some of them. Of about 150,000 clones in the sample, 7.8% are singletons; the top ten hold more than 0.75%. Of note for this clone: Its antigen is currently unknown.

CDR3 length: 15 amino acids. Germline CDR1 LGHNA, CDR2 YNFKEQ. With V trimmed by 1 base and J by 5 bases, 7 bases remained unmatched. Naive, central memory, regulatory and stem cell-like memory cells within the CD4+ compartment were sorted using CD45RO/CCR7/CD25/CD127/CD95/CD27. The material sequenced was central memory CD4+ T cells from blood. The chain carries TRBV4-2 and TRBJ1-2, with TRBD1 matching 7 bases. The sequence was obtained from a woman in her 40s with type 1 diabetes. In DNA form, the CDR3 reads TGTGCCAGCAGCCAAGGGCCCGGGACAGATTATGGCTACACCTTC. Translation: CASSQGPGTDYGYTF.